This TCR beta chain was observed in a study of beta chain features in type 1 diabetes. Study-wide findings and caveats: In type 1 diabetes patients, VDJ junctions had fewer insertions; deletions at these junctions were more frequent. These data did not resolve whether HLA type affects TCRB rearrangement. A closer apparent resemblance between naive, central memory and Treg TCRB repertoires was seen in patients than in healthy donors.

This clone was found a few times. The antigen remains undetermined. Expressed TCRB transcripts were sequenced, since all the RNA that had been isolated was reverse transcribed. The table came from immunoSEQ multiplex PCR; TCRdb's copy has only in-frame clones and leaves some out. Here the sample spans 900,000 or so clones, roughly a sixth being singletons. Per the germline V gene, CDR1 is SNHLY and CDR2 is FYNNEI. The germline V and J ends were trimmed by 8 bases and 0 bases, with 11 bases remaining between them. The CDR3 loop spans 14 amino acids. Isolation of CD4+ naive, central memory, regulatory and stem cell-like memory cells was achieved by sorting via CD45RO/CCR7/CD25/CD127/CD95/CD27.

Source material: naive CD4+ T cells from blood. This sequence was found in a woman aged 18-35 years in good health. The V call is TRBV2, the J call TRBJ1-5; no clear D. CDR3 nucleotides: TGTGCCAGCGGGAAGACCTATAGCAATCAGCCCCAGCATTTT. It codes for CASGKTYSNQPQHF.